This is a list of T cell receptor beta chains from one sample in a study of OX40 agonist ivuxolimab in advanced cancers. TCRdb's table, derived via immunoSEQ multiplex PCR, lists solely in-frame clones and lacks some. This sample yields about 73,000 clones, of which 80% to 90% are seen a single time; 0.75% belongs to the top ten. The material sequenced was CD4+ or CD8+ T cells sorted from blood, taken in a trial of the OX40 agonist ivuxolimab. All receptors come from an adult with an advanced solid tumor such as melanoma, head and neck, liver or kidney cancer. CDR3s include the opening cysteine and the closing phenylalanine or tryptophan. D genes are given only for firm matches. Expanded clones are given a class, and other clones once, few, many or no size at all.

d_call clone_size j_call v_call cdr3_nt cdr3_aa
TRBD1 - TRBJ2-3 TRBV6-4 TGTGCCAGCAGACCTGGACAGGGTGGGACAGATACGCAGTATTTT CASRPGQGGTDTQYF
- few TRBJ2-1 TRBV4-3 TGCGCCAGCAGCCAGGGCTCAAGGCCTGGGCAGTTCTTC CASSQGSRPGQFF
- few TRBJ2-1 TRBV9 TGTGCCAGCAGCGTAGATCCGGGAATCGGGTATGAGCAGTTCTTC CASSVDPGIGYEQFF
- - TRBJ2-7 TRBV19 TGTGCCAGTAGTAACCCCCGGGCCGCTAGCTCCTACGAGCAGTACTTC CASSNPRAASSYEQYF
- once TRBJ2-5 TRBV7-7 TGTGCTAGCAGCTTAATAGGGCAAGAGACCCAGTACTTC CASSLIGQETQYF
- - TRBJ1-2 TRBV28 TGTGCCACCAGGTTGGGCGGCACCGCCTATGGCTACACCTTC CATRLGGTAYGYTF
- - TRBJ2-5 TRBV10-3 TGTGCCATCAGTGAGTCGCACTGGACGGGGGAGACCCAGTACTTC CAISESHWTGETQYF
- - TRBJ2-3 TRBV18 TGTGCCAGCTCACGCGGATCCACAGATACGCAGTATTTT CASSRGSTDTQYF
TRBD1 once TRBJ2-1 TRBV15 TGTGCCACCAGCAGAGGAGAAGACAGGGTAGGTGAGCAGTTCTTC CATSRGEDRVGEQFF
TRBD2 - TRBJ2-1 TRBV19 TGTGCCAGTACCCCCTCGGGAGGAAGCTCCTACAATGAGCAGTTCTTC CASTPSGGSSYNEQFF
- - TRBJ2-3 TRBV9 TGTGCCAGCAGCGTAGCTAGCCTGATCACAGATACGCAGTATTTT CASSVASLITDTQYF
- - TRBJ2-3 TRBV5-1 TGCGCCAGCATGGGGTTCCTCGGTCCCGCAGATACGCAGTATTTT CASMGFLGPADTQYF
- - TRBJ1-5 TRBV5-6 TGTGCCAGCAGCTTCGGGGTTTATAGCAATCAGCCCCAGCATTTT CASSFGVYSNQPQHF
TRBD1 few TRBJ2-2 TRBV5-1 TGCGCCAGCAGCTCTGGGGACAGCCGGGCCGGGGAGCTGTTTTTT CASSSGDSRAGELFF
TRBD1 - TRBJ2-1 TRBV6-1 TGTGCCAGCAGTTGGGACAGGGACAATGAGCAGTTCTTC CASSWDRDNEQFF
- - TRBJ1-1 TRBV9 TGTGCCAGCAGCGTACTAATTGAGTCAGGCGAAGCTTTCTTT CASSVLIESGEAFF
TRBD1 few TRBJ1-1 TRBV29-1 TGCAGCGTTGGAAGGGGGCACACTGAAGCTTTCTTT CSVGRGHTEAFF
TRBD1 - TRBJ1-1 TRBV6-5 TGTGCCAGCAGTTACTCGGGACAGGGGGGGAACACTGAAGCTTTCTTT CASSYSGQGGNTEAFF
TRBD1 once TRBJ1-5 TRBV27 TGTGCCAGCAGGCGAGACAGGGCTAATGATCAGCCCCAGCATTTT CASRRDRANDQPQHF
- - TRBJ1-4 TRBV7-9 TGTGCCAGCAGCTTCGCCGGGACACGAGAAAAACTGTTTTTT CASSFAGTREKLFF
TRBD1 - TRBJ1-1 TRBV6-4 TGTGCCAGCAGTCAAGACAGGGGGGGAGTCACTGAAGCTTTCTTT CASSQDRGGVTEAFF
- - TRBJ1-1 TRBV5-6 TGTGCCAGCAGCTTGGCGGATCTCACTGAAGCTTTCTTT CASSLADLTEAFF
TRBD1 - TRBJ1-1 TRBV6-5 TGTGCCAGCAGCCAGAGGGGGCAATATACTGAAGCTTTCTTT CASSQRGQYTEAFF
- - TRBJ2-7 TRBV19 TGTGCCAGTAGTATGCTGCCAGGGACCTACGAGCAGTACTTC CASSMLPGTYEQYF
- - TRBJ2-1 TRBV7-9 TGTGCCAGCAGCTTAGCGGTATCGGGGAATGAGCAGTTCTTC CASSLAVSGNEQFF
- - TRBJ1-4 TRBV10-3 TGTGCCATCAGTGAGGGCGGACACTATAATGAAAAACTGTTTTTT CAISEGGHYNEKLFF
- - TRBJ2-7 TRBV18 TGTGCCAGCTCACTGACGGCCTCCTACGAGCAGTACTTC CASSLTASYEQYF
TRBD1 - TRBJ2-7 TRBV28 TGTGCCAGCAGTTTACCAATAACAGGGGGCGACGAGCAGTACTTC CASSLPITGGDEQYF
- - TRBJ1-1 TRBV28 TGTGCCAGCATCGGGGTTACAGGTCACACTGAAGCTTTCTTT CASIGVTGHTEAFF
TRBD1 few TRBJ2-7 TRBV29-1 TGCAGCGTTGAAGGGGACAGGGGAGTCTACGAGCAGTACTTC CSVEGDRGVYEQYF
- - TRBJ1-2 TRBV19 TGTGCCAGTAGTATAAGGCAGGGTAGCTATGGCTACACCTTC CASSIRQGSYGYTF
- - TRBJ2-5 TRBV29-1 TGCAGCGTTGGCAGGGAAGGGGAGACCCAGTACTTC CSVGREGETQYF
TRBD2 - TRBJ2-1 TRBV6-9 TGTGCCAGCAGTTATTCCGCGGGAGGGCCTTACAATGAGCAGTTCTTC CASSYSAGGPYNEQFF
- - TRBJ2-1 TRBV28 TGTGCCAGCAGCACACTAGAATACGGGCAGTTCTTC CASSTLEYGQFF
- - TRBJ2-5 TRBV5-6 TGTGCCAGCAGCTGGGAGCGAGGGGAGACCCAGTACTTC CASSWERGETQYF
- - TRBJ2-7 TRBV14 TGTGCCAGCAGCCAAGATCCCTTATCCTCCTACGAGCAGTACTTC CASSQDPLSSYEQYF
- - TRBJ2-1 TRBV6-5 TGTGCCAGCAGTTCCCGCCCTAGGGCCTACAATGAGCAGTTCTTC CASSSRPRAYNEQFF
- - TRBJ1-5 TRBV2 TGTGCCAGCAGTGCCCAGGGGCATAGCAATCAGCCCCAGCATTTT CASSAQGHSNQPQHF
TRBD1 - TRBJ2-2 TRBV7-9 TGTGCCAGCAGCTTAGGGGACAGGGCCACCGGGGAGCTGTTTTTT CASSLGDRATGELFF
- - TRBJ1-4 TRBV7-2 TGTGCCAGCAGCTCGTCTGGGGGTCGGGCTAATGAAAAACTGTTTTTT CASSSSGGRANEKLFF
- - TRBJ1-5 TRBV27 TGTGCCAGGCAGTCAACGCGGGGCGAGGGCAATCAGCCCCAGCATTTT CARQSTRGEGNQPQHF
- - TRBJ1-1 TRBV14 TGTGCCAGCAGCCAAAGGGACGGGAGGGAAGCTTTCTTT CASSQRDGREAFF
- - TRBJ2-7 TRBV5-5 TGTGCCAGCAGCTTGGCCCGGGTTTACGAGCAGTACTTC CASSLARVYEQYF